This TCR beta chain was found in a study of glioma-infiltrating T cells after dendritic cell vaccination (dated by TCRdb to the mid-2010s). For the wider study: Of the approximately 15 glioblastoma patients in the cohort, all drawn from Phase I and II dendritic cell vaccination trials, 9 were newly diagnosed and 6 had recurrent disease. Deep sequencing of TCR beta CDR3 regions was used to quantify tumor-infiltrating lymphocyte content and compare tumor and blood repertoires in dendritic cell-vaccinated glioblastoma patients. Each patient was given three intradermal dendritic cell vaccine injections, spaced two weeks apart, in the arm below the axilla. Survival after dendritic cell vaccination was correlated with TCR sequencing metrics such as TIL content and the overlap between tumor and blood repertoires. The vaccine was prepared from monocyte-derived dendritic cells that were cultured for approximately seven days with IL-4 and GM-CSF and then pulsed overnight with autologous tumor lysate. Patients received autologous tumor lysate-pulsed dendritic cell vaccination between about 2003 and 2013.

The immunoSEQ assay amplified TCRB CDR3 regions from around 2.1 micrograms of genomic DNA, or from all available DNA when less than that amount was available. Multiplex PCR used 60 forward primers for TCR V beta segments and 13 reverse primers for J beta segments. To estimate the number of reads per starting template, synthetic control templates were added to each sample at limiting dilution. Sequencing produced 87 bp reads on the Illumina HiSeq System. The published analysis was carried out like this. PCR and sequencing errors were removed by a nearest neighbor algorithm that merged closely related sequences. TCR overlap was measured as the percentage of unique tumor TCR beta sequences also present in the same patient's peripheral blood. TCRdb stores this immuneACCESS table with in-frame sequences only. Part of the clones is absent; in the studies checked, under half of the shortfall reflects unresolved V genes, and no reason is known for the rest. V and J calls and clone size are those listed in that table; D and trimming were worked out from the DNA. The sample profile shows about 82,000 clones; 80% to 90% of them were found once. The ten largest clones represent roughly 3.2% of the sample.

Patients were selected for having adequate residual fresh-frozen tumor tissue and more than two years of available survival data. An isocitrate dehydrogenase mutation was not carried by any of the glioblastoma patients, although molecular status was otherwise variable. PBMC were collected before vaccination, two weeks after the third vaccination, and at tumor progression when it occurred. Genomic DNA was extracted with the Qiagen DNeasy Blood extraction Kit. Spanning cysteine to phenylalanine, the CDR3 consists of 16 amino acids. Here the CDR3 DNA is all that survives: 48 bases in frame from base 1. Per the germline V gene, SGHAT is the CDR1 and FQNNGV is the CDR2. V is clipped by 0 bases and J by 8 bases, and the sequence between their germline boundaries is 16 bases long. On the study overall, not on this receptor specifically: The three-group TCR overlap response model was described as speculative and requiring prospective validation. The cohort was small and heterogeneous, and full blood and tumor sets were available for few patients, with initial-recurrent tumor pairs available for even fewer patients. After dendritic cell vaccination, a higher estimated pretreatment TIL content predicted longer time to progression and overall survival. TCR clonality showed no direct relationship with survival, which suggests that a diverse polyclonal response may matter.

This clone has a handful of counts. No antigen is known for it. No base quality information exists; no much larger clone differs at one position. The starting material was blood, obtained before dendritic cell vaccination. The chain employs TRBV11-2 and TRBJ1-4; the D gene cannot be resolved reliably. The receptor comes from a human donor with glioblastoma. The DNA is TGTGCCAGCAGCTTAGATTCCCCCTGGGTCGGGGAAAAACTGTTTTTT. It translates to CASSLDSPWVGEKLFF.